This T cell receptor (beta chain) appears in the sequencing data of a study of T cell responses to AZD1222 COVID-19 vaccine. Broader study findings: Spike-specific TCR depth and breadth grew after two AZD1222 doses.

In regard to this clone: What it binds is unknown.

Assay: immunoSEQ multiplex PCR; the TCRdb copy retains only in-frame clones and omits some. The sample carries over 110,000 clones, 93% recorded once. This specimen consisted of peripheral blood, obtained after recovery from COVID-19. The sequence was collected from an adult who had recovered from COVID-19.

CDR3 sequence reads: CASTPLGAASYEQYF. CDR3 coding DNA: TGTGCCAGCACCCCCCTCGGGGCCGCCTCCTACGAGCAGTACTTC. The gene calls are TRBV27 and TRBJ2-7; D possibly uses TRBD1 or TRBD2 (5 bases each). Germline V gene data show CDR1 as MNHEY and CDR2 as SMNVEV (reference sequence). The V end was cut by 7 bases, the J end by 0 bases, with 16 bases between. There are 15 residues in the CDR3.